This T cell receptor (beta chain) stems from a study of cytotoxic CD8 clonotypes in ibrutinib-treated CLL. Whole-study results and caveats: The clonality rise at ibrutinib response reflected private clonotype expansion.

In regard to this clone: Antigen: not known.

The ends lost 5 bases at V and 12 bases at J; junction bases unmatched: 13. Germline V lookup: CDR1 SGHTA, CDR2 FQGTGA. The CDR3 has 14 amino acids. Depth targeted 1 in 200,000 to 1 in 1 million T cells, averaging 10x coverage per clonotype. Here immunoSEQ multiplex PCR was the method, and the copy in TCRdb shows in-frame clones only, minus some. The sample includes hundreds of thousands of clones, around 75% of them seen just once. This TCR derives from a human donor with chronic lymphocytic leukemia. The V call is TRBV7-3, the J call TRBJ2-1; 7 bases match TRBD2. The sample here was PBMCs, taken after 12 months of ibrutinib treatment. In nucleotides, the CDR3 is TGTGCCAGCAGCCCAAAGGCTAGCGGAAGTTTGCAGTTCTTC. It encodes CASSPKASGSLQFF.